The source of this T cell receptor beta chain is a study of cytomegalovirus exposure and HLA in healthy donors. Study-level points and caveats: Association of a missense DCLRE1C variant with TCR beta V- and J-gene trimming was reported in a later analysis. The listing of 150 to 200 TCR beta chains classed them as cytomegalovirus-associated. Excluded: some indistinguishable V segments such as TRBV6-2 and TRBV6-3.

This clone has just one count. Its antigen remains unknown. This CDR3 is 14 amino acids long. Deletions cut 4 bases from V and 0 bases from J, with 11 bases between. Germline CDR1 SGDLS, CDR2 YYNGEE. The PCR used 60 Vbeta and 13 Jbeta primers. The table came from immunoSEQ multiplex PCR; TCRdb's copy has only in-frame clones and leaves some out. The sample consists of approximately 200,000 clones, about 74% of them appearing once. Sequenced material: PBMCs. V and J are TRBV9 and TRBJ2-7, with D possibly being TRBD1 (5 bases). The sequence was obtained from a man aged 40-49 years in good health and CMV-seronegative. The CDR3 spells CASSLADTSYEQYF. The CDR3 DNA is TGTGCCAGCAGCCTCGCGGACACCTCCTACGAGCAGTACTTC. The full variable domain, rest sourced from reference TRBV9 and TRBJ2-7, is DSGVTQTPKHLITATGQRVTLRCSPRSGDLSVYWYQQSLDQGLQFLIQYYNGEERAKGNILERFSAQQFPDLHSELNLSSLELGDSALYFCASSLADTSYEQYFGPGTRLTVT.